What follows is one T cell receptor (beta chain) and its context. These data belong to a study of OX40 agonist ivuxolimab in advanced cancers. Study context: Six ivuxolimab dose levels, 0.01 to 10 mg/kg, were given intravenously every 2 weeks.

Only in-frame clones appear in the TCRdb table, and some are missing; sequencing was by immunoSEQ multiplex PCR. The table has 43,000 or so clones, around 89% seen once. The CDR3 has 12 residues. CDR1 and CDR2 (germline): SGHDT, YYEEEE. The V and J ends lost 5 bases and 7 bases respectively, with 10 bases between them. This material consisted of CD4+ or CD8+ T cells sorted from blood, taken in a trial of the OX40 agonist ivuxolimab. The sequence was collected from an adult with an advanced solid tumor such as melanoma, head and neck, liver or kidney cancer. This chain links TRBV5-6 with TRBJ2-1; no definite D call. This chain's CDR3 is CASSFDPNEQFF. The CDR3 nucleotides read TGTGCCAGCAGTTTCGACCCGAATGAGCAGTTCTTC.